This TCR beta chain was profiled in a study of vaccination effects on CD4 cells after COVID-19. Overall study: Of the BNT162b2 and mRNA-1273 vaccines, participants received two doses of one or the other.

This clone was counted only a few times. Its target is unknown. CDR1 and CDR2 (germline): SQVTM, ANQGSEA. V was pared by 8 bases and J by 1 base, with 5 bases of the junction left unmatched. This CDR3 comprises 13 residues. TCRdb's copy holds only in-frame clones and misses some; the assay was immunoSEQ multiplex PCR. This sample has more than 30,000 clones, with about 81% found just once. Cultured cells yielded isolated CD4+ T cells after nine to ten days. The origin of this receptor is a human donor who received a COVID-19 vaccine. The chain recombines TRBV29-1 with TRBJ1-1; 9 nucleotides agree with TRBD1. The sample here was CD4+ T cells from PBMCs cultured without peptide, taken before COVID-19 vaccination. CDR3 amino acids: CSSWDRENTEAFF. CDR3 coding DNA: TGCAGCTCCTGGGACAGGGAGAACACTGAAGCTTTCTTT.